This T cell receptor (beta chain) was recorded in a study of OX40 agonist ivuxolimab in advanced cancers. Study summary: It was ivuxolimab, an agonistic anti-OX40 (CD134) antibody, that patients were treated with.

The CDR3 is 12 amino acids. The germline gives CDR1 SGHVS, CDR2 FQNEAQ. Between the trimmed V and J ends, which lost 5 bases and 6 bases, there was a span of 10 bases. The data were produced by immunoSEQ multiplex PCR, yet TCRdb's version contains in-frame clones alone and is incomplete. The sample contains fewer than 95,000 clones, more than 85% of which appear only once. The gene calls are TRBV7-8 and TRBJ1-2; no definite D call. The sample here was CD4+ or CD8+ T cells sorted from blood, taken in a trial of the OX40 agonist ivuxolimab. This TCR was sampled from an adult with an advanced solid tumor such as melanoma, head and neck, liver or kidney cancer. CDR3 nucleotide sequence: TGTGCCAGCAGCCCGGGGTGGGATGGCTACACCTTC. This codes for CASSPGWDGYTF.